This passage covers 13 T cell receptor beta chains from one sample sequenced in a study of T cell responses to AZD1222 COVID-19 vaccine. Sequenced by immunoSEQ multiplex PCR; TCRdb stores in-frame clones only, minus some. Found here are about 95,000 clones, 85% to 90% of them singletons; the top ten hold roughly 4%. The specimen comprised peripheral blood, sampled on day 0 of AZD1222 vaccination. The receptors stem from an adult in good health.

V usage is TRBV30 and J usage is TRBJ1-2, with D unclear. The CDR3 loop spans 15 amino acids. The V gene lost 0 bases and the J gene lost 0 bases, with 11 bases spanning the gap. CDR1 GTSNPN and CDR2 SVGIG come from the germline V gene (reference sequence). CDR3 sequence: CAWSVPSRANYGYTF. CDR3 bases: TGTGCCTGGAGTGTCCCCAGCAGAGCTAACTATGGCTACACCTTC.

The CDR3 DNA reads as TGTGCCAGCAGCTTAAAGCTAGCGGGGTTTAGCTCTGGGGCCAACGTCCTGACTTTC. Its protein is CASSLKLAGFSSGANVLTF. J is TRBJ2-6 and V is TRBV7-8; 9 bases are a match to TRBD2. This CDR3 has 19 amino acids. The V gene end was trimmed by 2 bases and the J gene end by 0 bases; junction bases not matched to a gene: 8. The germline CDR1 and CDR2 sequences are SGHVS and FQNEAQ.

The V and J genes are TRBV27 and TRBJ2-3, with unresolved D. Trimming shortened V by 3 bases and J by 4 bases, and 8 bases separated the two germline ends. The CDR3 extends over 13 amino acids. Per the germline V gene, CDR1 is MNHEY and CDR2 is SMNVEV (reference sequence). For the CDR3, the DNA is TGTGCCAGCAGTTTTACATCCCCAGATACGCAGTATTTT. Its protein product is CASSFTSPDTQYF.

The chain combines TRBV6-5 with TRBJ2-1; either TRBD1 or TRBD2 may fit D (6 bases each). Germline CDR1 is MNHEY and CDR2 is SVGAGI. This CDR3 spans 15 amino acids. V lost 8 bases, J lost 6 bases, and 20 bases lay in between. The CDR3 sequence is CASEGGSQSGNEQFF. The CDR3 coding sequence is TGTGCCAGCGAGGGGGGAAGCCAGTCGGGCAATGAGCAGTTCTTC.

This sequence joins TRBV28 and TRBJ1-1, with D uncertain. V was clipped by 6 bases and J by 0 bases, with 8 bases between them. The CDR3 is 13 residues long. Germline V lookup: CDR1 MDHEN, CDR2 SYDVKM. This CDR3 reads CASRVQVNTEAFF. The CDR3 bases are TGTGCCAGCAGGGTGCAGGTGAACACTGAAGCTTTCTTT.

Details on this clone: Other DNA sequences in this sample translate to the same CDR3. The chain couples TRBV29-1 to TRBJ1-1; tentatively, D is TRBD1 (6 bases). V lost 6 bases and J lost 3, with 14 bases in between. This CDR3 spans 13 amino acids. The germline CDR1 and CDR2 sequences are SQVTM and ANQGSEA. This CDR3 is CSVETGRDTEAFF. The DNA of the CDR3 is TGCAGCGTGGAAACAGGGAGGGACACTGAAGCTTTCTTT.

This chain links TRBV5-4 with TRBJ1-1; perhaps TRBD1 as D (5 bases). V gave up 4 bases and J gave up 2 bases, with 12 bases separating them. Germline V gives CDR1 SGHNT, CDR2 YYREEE (reference sequence). This CDR3 spans 14 amino acids. CDR3 sequence reads: CASSTGRVNTEAFF. The CDR3 coding sequence is TGTGCCAGCAGCACCGGCAGGGTTAACACTGAAGCTTTCTTT. The whole variable domain, remainder taken from reference TRBV5-4 and TRBJ1-1, is ETGVTQSPTHLIKTRGQQVTLRCSSQSGHNTVSWYQQALGQGPQFIFQYYREEENGRGNFPPRFSGLQFPNYSSELNVNALELDDSALYLCASSTGRVNTEAFFGQGTRLTVV.

J is TRBJ1-5 and V is TRBV6-5, with a weak D call TRBD1 (5 bases). Germline V gives CDR1 MNHEY, CDR2 SVGAGI. Trimming took off 4 bases at V and 9 bases at J, with 19 bases between the two ends. This CDR3 region has 15 residues. The CDR3 is CASSSERSFGGPQHF. CDR3 sequence (DNA): TGTGCCAGCAGTTCCGAACGGTCCTTCGGGGGGCCCCAGCATTTT.

The V and J genes are TRBV6-1 and TRBJ2-1, with 9 positions matching TRBD2. The CDR3 runs 16 residues. Germline V gives CDR1 MNHNS, CDR2 SASEGT. Trimming removed 2 bases from V and 5 bases from J; junction bases left unmatched: 7. CDR3 nucleotides: TGTGCCAGCAGTGAACCGGGGCGGGGGGGAGACAATGAGCAGTTCTTC. This codes for CASSEPGRGGDNEQFF.

V gene TRBV7-2 combines with J gene TRBJ2-7, with 7 bases that match TRBD1. The CDR3 consists of 15 residues. The germline gives CDR1 SGHTA, CDR2 FQGNSA. Losses at the gene ends were 0 bases for V and 5 bases for J; bases not matched to a gene: 7. Here the CDR3 DNA reads TGTGCCAGCAGCTTAGCGAGGGGGCCGCTAGACGAGCAGTACTTC. Translating it yields CASSLARGPLDEQYF.

J is TRBJ2-7 and V is TRBV28; TRBD1 aligns across 12 bases. Losses at the gene ends were 8 bases for V and 5 bases for J; bases not matched to a gene: 1. Per the germline V gene, CDR1 is MDHEN and CDR2 is SYDVKM. The CDR3 has 12 residues. In DNA form, the CDR3 reads TGTGCCAGCGGGACAGGGGGCCACGAGCAGTACTTC. Amino acid sequence: CASGTGGHEQYF. Complete variable domain (other parts from reference TRBV28 and TRBJ2-7): DVKVTQSSRYLVKRTGEKVFLECVQDMDHENMFWYRQDPGLGLRLIYFSYDVKMKEKGDIPEGYSVSREKKERFSLILESASTNQTSMYLCASGTGGHEQYFGPGTRLTVT.

This chain connects TRBV29-1 to TRBJ2-7; 11 bases are shared with TRBD2. This CDR3 spans 16 amino acids. Germline trimming cut 0 bases from V and 2 bases from J; bases unmatched to any gene: 6. Per the germline V gene, CDR1 is SQVTM and CDR2 is ANQGSEA. CDR3 bases: TGCAGCGTTGAAGAGGAGACTAGCGGGGCGACCTACGAGCAGTACTTC. Translated: CSVEEETSGATYEQYF.

This chain uses TRBV6-6 with TRBJ2-2, with TRBD1 matching 11 bases. The germline gives CDR1 MNHNY, CDR2 SVGAGI (reference sequence). V lost 5 bases, J lost 4 bases, and 9 bases stayed unmatched. The length of the CDR3 is 17 residues. In DNA form, the CDR3 reads TGTGCCAGCAGTCATCGTTCCGGGACAGGGGGCACCGGGGAGCTGTTTTTT. Translation: CASSHRSGTGGTGELFF.